Detailed here is one TCR beta chain. Its antigen is unknown. This specimen comes from a study of T cells in tumors after PD-1 blockade. The wider study: During anti-PD-1 treatment, some patients continued daily vismodegib 150 mg.

In germline, CDR1 is LNHDA, CDR2 SQIVND (reference sequence). The CDR3 has 14 residues. Between the trimmed V and J ends, which lost 1 base and 6 bases, there was a span of 12 bases. The repertoire was sequenced with immunoSEQ multiplex PCR; TCRdb's copy has only in-frame clones and lacks some. The sample carries about 15,000 clones, over 75% recorded once. Study observations and caveats: Peripheral recruitment is suggested, as some novel exhausted tumor clones were in pre-treatment blood.

Genomic DNA template from tumor biopsies or peripheral blood, roughly 616 ng to 6,500 ng input. The chain is built from TRBV19 and TRBJ2-5; the D is unclear. The specimen was PBMCs, collected after anti-PD-1 treatment. The receptor comes from a human donor with basal cell carcinoma. This CDR3 reads CASSIVINSKTQYF. The CDR3, as DNA: TGTGCCAGTAGTATAGTCATTAACAGTAAGACCCAGTACTTC.